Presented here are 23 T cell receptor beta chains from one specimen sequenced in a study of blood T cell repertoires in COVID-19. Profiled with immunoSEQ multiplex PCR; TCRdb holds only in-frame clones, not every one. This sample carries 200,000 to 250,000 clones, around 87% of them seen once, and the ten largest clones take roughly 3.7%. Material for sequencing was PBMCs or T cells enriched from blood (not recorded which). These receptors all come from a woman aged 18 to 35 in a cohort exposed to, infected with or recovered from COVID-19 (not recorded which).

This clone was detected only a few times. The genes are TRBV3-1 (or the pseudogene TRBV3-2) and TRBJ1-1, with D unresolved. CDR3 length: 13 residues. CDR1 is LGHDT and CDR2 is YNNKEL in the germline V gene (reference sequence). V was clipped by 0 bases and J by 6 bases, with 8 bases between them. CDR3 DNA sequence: TGTGCCAGCAGCCAAGAGTCGGAGGCTGAAGCTTTCTTT. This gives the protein CASSQESEAEAFF.

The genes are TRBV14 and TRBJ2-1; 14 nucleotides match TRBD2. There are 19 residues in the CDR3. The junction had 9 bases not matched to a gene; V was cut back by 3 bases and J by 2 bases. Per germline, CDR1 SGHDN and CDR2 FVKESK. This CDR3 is CASSHPGLAGVRTYNEQFF. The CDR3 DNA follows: TGTGCCAGCAGCCACCCGGGACTAGCGGGAGTTCGCACCTACAATGAGCAGTTCTTC. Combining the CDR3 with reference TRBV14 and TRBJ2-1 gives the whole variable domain EAGVTQFPSHSVIEKGQTVTLRCDPISGHDNLYWYRRVMGKEIKFLLHFVKESKQDESGMPNNRFLAERTGGTYSTLKVQPAELEDSGVYFCASSHPGLAGVRTYNEQFFGPGTRLTVL.

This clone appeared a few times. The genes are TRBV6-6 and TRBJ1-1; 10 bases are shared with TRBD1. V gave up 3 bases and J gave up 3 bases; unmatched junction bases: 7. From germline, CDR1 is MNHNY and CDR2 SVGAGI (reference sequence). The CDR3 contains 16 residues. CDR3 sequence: CASSYMTGTGDTEAFF. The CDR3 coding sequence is TGTGCCAGCAGTTATATGACCGGGACAGGGGACACTGAAGCTTTCTTT.

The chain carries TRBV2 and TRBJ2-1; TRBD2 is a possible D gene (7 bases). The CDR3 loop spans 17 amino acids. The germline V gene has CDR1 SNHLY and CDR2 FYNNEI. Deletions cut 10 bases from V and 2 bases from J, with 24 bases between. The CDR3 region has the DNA TGTGCCATCTTAGATGGGGGGGCTGGACGGGCCTACAATGAGCAGTTCTTC. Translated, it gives CAILDGGAGRAYNEQFF. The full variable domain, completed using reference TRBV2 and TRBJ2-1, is EPEVTQTPSHQVTQMGQEVILRCVPISNHLYFYWYRQILGQKVEFLVSFYNNEISEKSEIFDDQFSVERPDGSNFTLKIRSTKLEDSAMYFCAILDGGAGRAYNEQFFGPGTRLTVL.

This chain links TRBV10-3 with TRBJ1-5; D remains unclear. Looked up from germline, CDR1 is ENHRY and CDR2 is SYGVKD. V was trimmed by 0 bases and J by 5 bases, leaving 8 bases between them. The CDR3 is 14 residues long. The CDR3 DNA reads TGTGCCATCAGTGAGTCTCTAGGAGATCAGCCCCAGCATTTT. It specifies CAISESLGDQPQHF.

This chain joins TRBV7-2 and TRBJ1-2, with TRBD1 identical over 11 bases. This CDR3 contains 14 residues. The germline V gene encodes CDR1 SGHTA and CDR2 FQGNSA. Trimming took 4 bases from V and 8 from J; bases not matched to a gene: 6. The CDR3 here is CASSSGQGAGGYTF. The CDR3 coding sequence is TGTGCCAGCAGCTCCGGACAGGGGGCTGGGGGCTACACCTTC.

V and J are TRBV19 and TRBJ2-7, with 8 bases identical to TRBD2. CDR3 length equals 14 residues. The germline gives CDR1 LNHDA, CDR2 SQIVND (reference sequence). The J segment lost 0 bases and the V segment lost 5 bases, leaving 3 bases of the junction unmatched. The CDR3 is CASSVLADSYEQYF. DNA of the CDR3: TGTGCCAGTAGTGTACTAGCGGACTCCTACGAGCAGTACTTC.

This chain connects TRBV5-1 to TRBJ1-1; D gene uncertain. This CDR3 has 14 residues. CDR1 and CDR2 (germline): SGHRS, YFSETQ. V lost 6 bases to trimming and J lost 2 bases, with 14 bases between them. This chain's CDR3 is CASTAWTGNTEAFF. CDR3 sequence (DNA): TGCGCCAGCACGGCCTGGACGGGAAACACTGAAGCTTTCTTT.

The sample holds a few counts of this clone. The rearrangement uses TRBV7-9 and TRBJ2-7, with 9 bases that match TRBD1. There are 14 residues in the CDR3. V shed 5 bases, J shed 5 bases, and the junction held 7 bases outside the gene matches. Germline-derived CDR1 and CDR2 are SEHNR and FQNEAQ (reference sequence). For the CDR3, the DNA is TGTGCCAGCAGCACCCGGACAGGGGATCACGAGCAGTACTTC. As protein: CASSTRTGDHEQYF.

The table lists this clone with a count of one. The CDR3 loop is CASSLVPGEAFHF. DNA for the CDR3: TGTGCCAGCAGCTTGGTACCGGGGGAGGCTTTCCACTTT. The chain links TRBV5-6 to TRBJ1-6, with a weak D call TRBD1 (5 bases). Trimming pared 0 bases from V and 17 bases from J, leaving 15 bases between. This CDR3 region has 13 residues. CDR1 SGHDT and CDR2 YYEEEE come from the germline V gene.

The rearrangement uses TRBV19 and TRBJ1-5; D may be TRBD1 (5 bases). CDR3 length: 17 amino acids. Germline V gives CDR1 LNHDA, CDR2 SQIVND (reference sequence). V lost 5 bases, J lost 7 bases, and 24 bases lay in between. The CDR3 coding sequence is TGTGCCAGTAGTCGTCCGGGACTTAAGAGGGCCCAACAGCCCCAGCATTTT. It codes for CASSRPGLKRAQQPQHF.

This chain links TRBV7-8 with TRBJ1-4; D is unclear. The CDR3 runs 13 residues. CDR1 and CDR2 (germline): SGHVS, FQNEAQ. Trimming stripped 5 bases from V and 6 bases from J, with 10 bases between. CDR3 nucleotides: TGTGCCAGCAGCCCCACTCGTTATGAAAAACTGTTTTTT. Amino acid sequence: CASSPTRYEKLFF. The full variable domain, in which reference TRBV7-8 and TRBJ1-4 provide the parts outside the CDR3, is GAGVSQSPRYKVAKRGQDVALRCDPISGHVSLFWYQQALGQGPEFLTYFQNEAQLDKSGLPSDRFFAERPEGSVSTLKIQRTQQEDSAVYLCASSPTRYEKLFFGSGTQLSVL.

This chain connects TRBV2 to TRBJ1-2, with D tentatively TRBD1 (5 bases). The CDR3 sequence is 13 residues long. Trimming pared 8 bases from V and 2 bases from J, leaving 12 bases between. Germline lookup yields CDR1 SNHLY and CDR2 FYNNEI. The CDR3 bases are TGTGCCAGCTTGGACACCGAGAACTATGGCTACACCTTC. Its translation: CASLDTENYGYTF.

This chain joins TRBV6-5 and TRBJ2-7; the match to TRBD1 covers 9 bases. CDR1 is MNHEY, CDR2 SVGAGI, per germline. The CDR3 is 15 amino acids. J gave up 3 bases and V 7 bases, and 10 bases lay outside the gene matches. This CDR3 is CASTYSGQGNYEQYF. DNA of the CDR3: TGTGCCAGCACGTATTCGGGACAGGGTAACTACGAGCAGTACTTC.

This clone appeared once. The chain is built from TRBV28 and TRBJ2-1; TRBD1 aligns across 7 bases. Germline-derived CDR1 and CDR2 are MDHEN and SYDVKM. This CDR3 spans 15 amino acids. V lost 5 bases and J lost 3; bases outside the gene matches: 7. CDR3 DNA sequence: TGTGCCAGCAGTCCACCCGACAGGGTCTACAATGAGCAGTTCTTC. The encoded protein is CASSPPDRVYNEQFF.

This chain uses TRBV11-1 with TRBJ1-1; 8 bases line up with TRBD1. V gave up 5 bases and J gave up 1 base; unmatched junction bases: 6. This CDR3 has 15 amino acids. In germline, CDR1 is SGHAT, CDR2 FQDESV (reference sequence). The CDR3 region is CASSQGQGRNTEAFF. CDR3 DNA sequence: TGTGCCAGCAGCCAAGGACAGGGCAGGAACACTGAAGCTTTCTTT.

The CDR3 sequence is CASSSGQGDNQPQHF. The CDR3 DNA follows: TGTGCCAGCAGTTCTGGACAGGGCGATAATCAGCCCCAGCATTTT. This chain uses TRBV9 with TRBJ1-5, with 8 bases fitting TRBD1. The CDR3 spans 15 residues. CDR1 and CDR2 (germline): SGDLS, YYNGEE. Trimming cost V 5 bases and J 4 bases; bases outside gene matches: 8.

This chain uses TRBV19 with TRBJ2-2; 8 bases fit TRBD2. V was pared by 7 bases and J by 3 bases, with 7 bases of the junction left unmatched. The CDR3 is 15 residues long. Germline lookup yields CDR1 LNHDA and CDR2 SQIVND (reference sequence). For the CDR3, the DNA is TGTGCCAGTACCCTCGGGACTAGTTACACCGGGGAGCTGTTTTTT. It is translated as CASTLGTSYTGELFF.

The CDR3 spells CASSFGPAGYEQYF. In nucleotides, the CDR3 is TGTGCCAGCAGCTTTGGGCCAGCAGGCTACGAGCAGTACTTC. The rearrangement joins TRBV7-9 to TRBJ2-7, with D hard to call. Germline V CDR1 and CDR2: SEHNR, FQNEAQ (reference sequence). The CDR3 extends over 14 amino acids. V dropped 3 bases and J dropped 3 bases, with 12 bases sitting between them. Variable domain in full (rest from reference TRBV7-9 and TRBJ2-7): DTGVSQNPRHKITKRGQNVTFRCDPISEHNRLYWYRQTLGQGPEFLTYFQNEAQLEKSRLLSDRFSAERPKGSFSTLEIQRTEQGDSAMYLCASSFGPAGYEQYFGPGTRLTVT.

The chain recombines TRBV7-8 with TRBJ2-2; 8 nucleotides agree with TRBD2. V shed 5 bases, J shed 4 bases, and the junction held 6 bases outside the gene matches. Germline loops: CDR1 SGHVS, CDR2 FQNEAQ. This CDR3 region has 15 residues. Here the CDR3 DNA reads TGTGCCAGCAGCCTGGCGGGGGGAACCACCGGGGAGCTGTTTTTT. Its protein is CASSLAGGTTGELFF.

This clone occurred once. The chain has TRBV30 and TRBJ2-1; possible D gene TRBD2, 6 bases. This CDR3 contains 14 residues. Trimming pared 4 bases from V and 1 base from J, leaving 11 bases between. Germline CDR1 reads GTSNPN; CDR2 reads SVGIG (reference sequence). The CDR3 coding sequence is TGTGCCTGGAACCGGGACTTATCCTACAATGAGCAGTTCTTC. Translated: CAWNRDLSYNEQFF.

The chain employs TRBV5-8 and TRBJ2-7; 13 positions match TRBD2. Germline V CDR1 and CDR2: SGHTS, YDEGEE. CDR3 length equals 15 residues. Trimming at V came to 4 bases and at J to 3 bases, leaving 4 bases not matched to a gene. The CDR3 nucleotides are TGTGCCAGCAGCCCTGGACTAGCGGGGGACTACGAGCAGTACTTC. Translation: CASSPGLAGDYEQYF.

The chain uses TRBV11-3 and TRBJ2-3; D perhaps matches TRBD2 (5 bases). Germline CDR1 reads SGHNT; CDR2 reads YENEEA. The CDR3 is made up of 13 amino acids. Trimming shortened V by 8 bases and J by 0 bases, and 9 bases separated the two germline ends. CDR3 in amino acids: CASGRASTDTQYF. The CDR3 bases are TGTGCCAGCGGGCGGGCCAGCACAGATACGCAGTATTTT.